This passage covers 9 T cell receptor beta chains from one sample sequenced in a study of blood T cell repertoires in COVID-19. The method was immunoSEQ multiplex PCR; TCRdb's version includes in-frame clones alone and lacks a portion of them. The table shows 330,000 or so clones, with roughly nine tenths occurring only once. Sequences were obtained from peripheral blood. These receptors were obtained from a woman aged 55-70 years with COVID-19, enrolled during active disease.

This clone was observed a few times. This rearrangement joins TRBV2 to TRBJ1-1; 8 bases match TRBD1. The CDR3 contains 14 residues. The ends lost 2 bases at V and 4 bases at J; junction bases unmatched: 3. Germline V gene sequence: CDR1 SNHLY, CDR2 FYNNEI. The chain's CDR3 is CASSEQGALTEAFF. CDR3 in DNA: TGTGCCAGCAGTGAACAGGGGGCCCTCACTGAAGCTTTCTTT.

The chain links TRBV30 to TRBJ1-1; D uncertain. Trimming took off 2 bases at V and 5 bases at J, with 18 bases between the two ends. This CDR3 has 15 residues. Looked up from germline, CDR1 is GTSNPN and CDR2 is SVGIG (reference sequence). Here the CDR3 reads CAWSYSRAGQTEAFF. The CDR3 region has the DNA TGTGCCTGGAGTTACTCCCGGGCGGGTCAGACTGAAGCTTTCTTT.

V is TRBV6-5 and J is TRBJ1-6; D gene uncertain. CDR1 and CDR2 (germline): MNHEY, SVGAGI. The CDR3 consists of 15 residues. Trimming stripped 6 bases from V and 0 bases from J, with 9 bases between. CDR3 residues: CASSEEVSYNSPLHF. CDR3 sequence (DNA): TGTGCCAGCAGCGAGGAGGTCTCCTATAATTCACCCCTCCACTTT.

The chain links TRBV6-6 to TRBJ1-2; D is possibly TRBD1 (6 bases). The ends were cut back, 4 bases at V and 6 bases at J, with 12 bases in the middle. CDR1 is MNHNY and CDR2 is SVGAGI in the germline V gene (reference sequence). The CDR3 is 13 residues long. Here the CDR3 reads CASSFRGWDGYTF. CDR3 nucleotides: TGTGCCAGCAGTTTCAGGGGTTGGGATGGCTACACCTTC.

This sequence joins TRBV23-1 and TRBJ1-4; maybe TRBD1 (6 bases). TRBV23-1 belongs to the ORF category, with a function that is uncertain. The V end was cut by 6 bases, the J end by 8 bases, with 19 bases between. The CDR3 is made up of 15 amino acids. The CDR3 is CASSHTQGENEKLFF. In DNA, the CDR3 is TGCGCCAGCAGCCATACACAGGGAGAAAACGAAAAACTGTTTTTT.

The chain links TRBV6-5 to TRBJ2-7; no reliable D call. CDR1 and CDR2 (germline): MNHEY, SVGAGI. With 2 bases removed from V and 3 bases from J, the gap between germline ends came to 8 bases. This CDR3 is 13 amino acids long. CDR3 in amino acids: CASSYLGNYEQYF. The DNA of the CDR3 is TGTGCCAGCAGTTACCTAGGTAACTACGAGCAGTACTTC.

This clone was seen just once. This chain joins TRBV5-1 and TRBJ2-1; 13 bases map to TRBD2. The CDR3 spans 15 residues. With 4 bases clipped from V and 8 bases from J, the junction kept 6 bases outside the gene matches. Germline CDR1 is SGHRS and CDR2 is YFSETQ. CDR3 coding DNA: TGCGCCAGCAGCCATACTAGCGGGGGGGCCTATGAGCAGTTCTTC. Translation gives CASSHTSGGAYEQFF.

Written as DNA, the CDR3 is TGTGCCAGTAGTCTGGGGCCCTATCAGCCCCAGCATTTT. Amino acids: CASSLGPYQPQHF. This chain uses TRBV19 with TRBJ1-5; tentatively, D is TRBD1 (5 bases). This CDR3 spans 13 amino acids. The germline V gene encodes CDR1 LNHDA and CDR2 SQIVND (reference sequence). The V end lost 5 bases, the J end lost 5 bases, and 10 bases lay between the germline ends.

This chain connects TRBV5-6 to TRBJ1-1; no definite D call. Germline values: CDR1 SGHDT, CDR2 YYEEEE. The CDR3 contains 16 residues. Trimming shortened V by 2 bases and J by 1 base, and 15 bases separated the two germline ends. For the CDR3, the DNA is TGTGCCAGCAGCTTCCCCCCGGGTCATGGGAACACTGAAGCTTTCTTT. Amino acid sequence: CASSFPPGHGNTEAFF.